Each of the 29 T cell receptor beta chains below was sequenced from the same sample in a study of post-analysis software for immune sequencing data. General study findings and limits: Controls had lower frequencies than patients of four or five TRBV segments, which included TRBV5-6, TRBV5-1 and TRBV20-1.

TCR beta cDNA libraries had unique molecular identifiers. From the PCR reads, TCRdb called clonotypes with MiXCR, one entry per CDR3 protein. The sample records 380,000 or so distinct CDR3 sequences, around 37% being singletons. Their cognate antigens are unknown. The sequencing input was blood. Receptors originate from a girl between 10 and 17 years old with multiple sclerosis.

This clonotype has a handful of counts. The V call is TRBV5-1, the J call TRBJ2-5, with D possibly being TRBD1 or TRBD2 (5 bases each). The CDR3 extends over 16 amino acids. The germline gives CDR1 SGHRS, CDR2 YFSETQ. V was shortened by 0 bases and J by 2 bases, with 14 bases between the two germline ends. CDR3 in DNA: TGCGCCAGCAGCTTGGCTGGTGGGGGACGACAAGAGACCCAGTACTTC. This translates into CASSLAGGGRQETQYF.

There are a few counts of this clonotype. The chain couples TRBV5-6 to TRBJ1-6; possible D gene TRBD1, 6 bases. Germline CDR1 reads SGHDT; CDR2 reads YYEEEE. V lost 3 bases and J lost 8, with 21 bases in between. The CDR3 length is 17 residues. The CDR3 sequence is CASSSRLGGAQYSPLHF. The CDR3 bases are TGTGCCAGCAGCTCCCGGCTGGGGGGGGCTCAGTATTCACCCCTCCACTTT.

This clonotype was counted many times. V is TRBV15 and J is TRBJ2-6, with D unclear. V was shortened by 0 bases and J by 0 bases, with 6 bases between the two germline ends. The CDR3 covers 16 residues. Germline lookup yields CDR1 LNHNV and CDR2 YYDKDF (reference sequence). CDR3 nucleotides: TGTGCCACCAGCAGAGATCCTGTCTCTGGGGCCAACGTCCTGACTTTC. It is translated as CATSRDPVSGANVLTF.

The V and J genes are TRBV6-6 and TRBJ2-1; TRBD1 is a possible D gene (7 bases). Germline assignment: CDR1 MNHNY and CDR2 SVGAGI (reference sequence). The CDR3 totals 17 residues. Trimming took off 0 bases at V and 5 bases at J, with 17 bases between the two ends. The CDR3 region has the DNA TGTGCCAGCAGTTACTCGAGGGGGCTAGCGTTGGACAATGAGCAGTTCTTC. Translating it yields CASSYSRGLALDNEQFF.

This clonotype was counted only a few times. The V gene is TRBV12-3 or TRBV12-4, the J gene TRBJ1-6; 7 bases are shared with TRBD1. The CDR3 has 12 amino acids. V was clipped by 5 bases and J by 8 bases; unmatched bases: 0. This CDR3 reads CASSTGDSPLHF. DNA for the CDR3: TGTGCCAGCAGTACAGGGGATTCACCCCTCCACTTT.

The rearrangement uses TRBV6-5 and TRBJ2-3; 8 nucleotides align to TRBD2. The CDR3 has 15 amino acids. Germline CDR1 reads MNHEY; CDR2 reads SVGAGI. V shed 5 bases, J shed 6 bases, and the junction held 10 bases outside the gene matches. CDR3 DNA: TGTGCCAGCAGTAACAACGGGGGGGCCAGGGATACGCAGTATTTT. Residues: CASSNNGGARDTQYF.

V gene TRBV12-3 or TRBV12-4 combines with J gene TRBJ1-2, with TRBD1 matching over 11 bases. Losses at the gene ends were 6 bases for V and 7 bases for J; bases not matched to a gene: 7. The CDR3 extends over 14 amino acids. The CDR3 spells CASSLLGTGGGYTF. In DNA, the CDR3 is TGTGCCAGCAGCCTCCTCGGGACAGGGGGTGGCTACACCTTC.

Remarks on this clonotype: With a much larger clone just one base away, this may be a read error. The gene calls are TRBV12-3 or TRBV12-4 and TRBJ2-3; 7 bases are a match to TRBD2. The CDR3 is 14 residues long. Unmatched junction bases numbered 2, after V lost 5 bases and J lost 0 bases. The DNA for the CDR3 is TGTGCCAGCAGTGGACTAGTTAGCACAGATACGCAGTATTTT. It encodes CASSGLVSTDTQYF.

V and J are TRBV7-2 and TRBJ2-5, with D perhaps matching TRBD1 (6 bases). The CDR3 loop spans 17 amino acids. V lost 0 bases and J lost 2, with 16 bases in between. Germline V lookup: CDR1 SGHTA, CDR2 FQGNSA. The CDR3 DNA sequence: TGTGCCAGCAGCTTAGCGTCTGGCAGGGGTGGGCAAGAGACCCAGTACTTC. Translated, it gives CASSLASGRGGQETQYF. The full variable domain, in which reference TRBV7-2 and TRBJ2-5 provide the parts outside the CDR3, is GAGVSQSPSNKVTEKGKDVELRCDPISGHTALYWYRQSLGQGLEFLIYFQGNSAPDKSGLPSDRFSAERTGGSVSTLTIQRTQQEDSAVYLCASSLASGRGGQETQYFGPGTRLLVL.

The chain couples TRBV5-1 to TRBJ2-3; a weak D match, TRBD2 (6 bases). The CDR3 is made up of 16 amino acids. Between the trimmed V and J ends, which lost 3 bases and 1 base, there was a span of 15 bases. CDR1 is SGHRS and CDR2 is YFSETQ in the germline V gene. The CDR3 sequence: CASSWNRGGGTDTQYF. The CDR3 DNA is TGCGCCAGCAGCTGGAACCGTGGCGGGGGCACAGATACGCAGTATTTT.

This clonotype was seen a handful of times. The gene calls are TRBV15 and TRBJ2-3; 7 nucleotides match TRBD1. J lost 3 bases, V lost 1 base, and 10 bases had no gene match. Germline CDR1 is LNHNV and CDR2 is YYDKDF (reference sequence). The CDR3 runs to 17 residues. CDR3 residues: CATSRGLDRVITDTQYF. CDR3 nucleotides: TGTGCCACCAGCAGAGGACTCGACAGGGTGATAACAGATACGCAGTATTTT.

The genes are TRBV27 and TRBJ2-1; perhaps TRBD1 as D (5 bases). The V and J ends lost 5 bases and 8 bases respectively, with 13 bases between them. CDR3 length: 13 amino acids. The germline gives CDR1 MNHEY, CDR2 SMNVEV (reference sequence). Here the CDR3 DNA reads TGTGCCAGCAGTAACAGGAACGGCTATGAGCAGTTCTTC. Protein: CASSNRNGYEQFF.

The gene calls are TRBV20-1 and TRBJ2-1, with D perhaps TRBD2 (5 bases). Trimming left V 6 bases short and J 6 bases short, with 18 bases between. This CDR3 has 14 amino acids. Germline V lookup: CDR1 DFQATT, CDR2 SNEGSKA (reference sequence). The CDR3 reads CSAEDSLLSNEQFF. As DNA, the CDR3 is TGCAGTGCGGAGGACTCACTCTTAAGCAATGAGCAGTTCTTC.

Many counts were recorded for this clonotype. The chain links TRBV20-1 to TRBJ1-1; maybe TRBD1 (5 bases). V gave up 4 bases and J gave up 3 bases, with 15 bases separating them. Germline V gene lookup returns CDR1 DFQATT and CDR2 SNEGSKA (reference sequence). This CDR3 spans 14 amino acids. The CDR3 loop reads CSATLPQGYTEAFF. The CDR3 nucleotides are TGCAGTGCTACCTTACCTCAGGGATACACTGAAGCTTTCTTT.

The sample holds a few counts of this clonotype. CDR3: CASSFAIGGTEAFF. CDR3 in DNA: TGTGCCAGCAGTTTCGCCATCGGGGGCACTGAAGCTTTCTTT. V and J are TRBV12-3 or TRBV12-4 and TRBJ1-1; tentative D call: TRBD1 (5 bases). The ends were cut back, 3 bases at V and 4 bases at J, with 12 bases in the middle. The CDR3 length is 14 residues.

As for this clonotype: The conserved phenylalanine or tryptophan normally closing the CDR3 is absent here, so this likely arose from a read error. This chain uses TRBV24-1 with TRBJ2-1; D is unresolved. This CDR3 spans 9 amino acids. Germline CDR1 reads KGHDR; CDR2 reads SFDVKD. Trimming stripped 8 bases from V and 10 bases from J, with 5 bases between. CDR3 protein: CATTKEQFL. The DNA for the CDR3 is TGTGCCACCACTAAGGAGCAGTTCTTA.

This chain joins TRBV6-5 and TRBJ2-7; D unresolved. Gene TRBJ2-5 matches the end of the DNA better, so the J call may be wrong. CDR3 length equals 13 residues. CDR1 and CDR2 from the germline V gene are MNHEY and SVGAGI. The CDR3 DNA reads TGTGCCAGCAGTTACGTGCCTGCGGAGACCCAGTACTTC. Its protein product is CASSYVPAETQYF.

This clonotype was recorded a few times. The rearrangement joins TRBV6-6 to TRBJ1-5, with TRBD1 as a possible D gene (6 bases). V dropped 6 bases and J dropped 2 bases, with 14 bases sitting between them. Germline CDR1 and CDR2: MNHNY and SVGAGI (reference sequence). The CDR3 spans 15 residues. In DNA, the CDR3 is TGTGCCAGCAGGTTACAGGGTTCCGGCAATCAGCCCCAGCATTTT. This gives the protein CASRLQGSGNQPQHF.

The sample holds a few counts of this clonotype. The chain carries TRBV4-3 and TRBJ1-5; 7 bases are a match to TRBD1. Germline CDR1 LGHNA, CDR2 YSLEER. This CDR3 has 16 amino acids. V trimming: 0 bases; J trimming: 3 bases; junction bases outside the gene matches: 5. The CDR3 sequence is CASSQETGADNQPQHF. In DNA form, the CDR3 reads TGCGCCAGCAGCCAAGAAACAGGGGCAGACAATCAGCCCCAGCATTTT.

The chain employs TRBV4-3 and TRBJ2-3; D is ambiguous. The CDR3 totals 16 residues. V was shortened by 4 bases and J by 1 base, with 15 bases between the two germline ends. Looked up from germline, CDR1 is LGHNA and CDR2 is YSLEER. Here the CDR3 reads CASSLLPATGTDTQYF. The CDR3 nucleotides are TGCGCCAGCAGCCTCCTTCCTGCCACAGGCACAGATACGCAGTATTTT.

This chain links TRBV5-1 with TRBJ2-4; 8 bases match TRBD1. This CDR3 contains 15 residues. J was trimmed by 0 bases and V by 5 bases; bases with no gene match: 4. Per the germline V gene, CDR1 is SGHRS and CDR2 is YFSETQ. The CDR3 loop is CASSPQGAAKNIQYF. CDR3 bases: TGCGCCAGCAGTCCGCAGGGGGCAGCCAAAAACATTCAGTACTTC.

The rearrangement joins TRBV7-9 to TRBJ2-4, with TRBD1 identical over 11 bases. The CDR3 is 17 amino acids. CDR1 and CDR2 from the germline V gene are SEHNR and FQNEAQ (reference sequence). V lost 5 bases to trimming and J lost 6 bases; unmatched junction nucleotides: 12. CDR3 in amino acids: CASSPTRDRGIRNIQYF. In DNA, the CDR3 is TGTGCCAGCAGCCCGACCAGGGACAGGGGGATAAGAAACATTCAGTACTTC.

In this sample, this clonotype turned up a few times. This sequence joins TRBV20-1 and TRBJ2-5; D possibly uses TRBD1 or TRBD2 (5 bases each). The germline V gene encodes CDR1 DFQATT and CDR2 SNEGSKA (reference sequence). The V gene lost 4 bases and the J gene lost 5 bases, with 11 bases spanning the gap. This CDR3 is 12 amino acids long. The CDR3 DNA reads TGCAGTGCTATGGGGACCCAGGAGACCCAGTACTTC. This translates into CSAMGTQETQYF.

The chain employs TRBV7-2 and TRBJ2-5; D may be TRBD1 (6 bases). The CDR3 has 14 amino acids. Germline-derived CDR1 and CDR2 are SGHTA and FQGNSA. Deletions cut 2 bases from V and 2 bases from J, with 9 bases between. This CDR3 reads CASSLQGNQETQYF. The CDR3 DNA reads TGTGCCAGCAGCTTACAGGGGAATCAAGAGACCCAGTACTTC.

The chain employs TRBV28 and TRBJ2-5; 12 positions match TRBD1. The V gene's germline CDR1 is MDHEN and CDR2 SYDVKM. V was clipped by 5 bases and J by 5 bases; unmatched bases: 6. The CDR3 spans 15 residues. For the CDR3, the DNA is TGTGCCAGCAGTGGGACAGGGGGCGCCGGGGAGACCCAGTACTTC. Translated: CASSGTGGAGETQYF.

In its sample, this clonotype was seen many times. The rearrangement joins TRBV3-1 to TRBJ2-7; 7 nucleotides match TRBD1. Per the germline V gene, CDR1 is LGHDT and CDR2 is YNNKEL (reference sequence). There are 13 residues in the CDR3. V dropped 7 bases and J dropped 1; count of bases not matched to a gene: 4. CDR3 loop: CASIGTESYEQYF. As DNA, the CDR3 is TGTGCCAGCATAGGGACAGAGTCCTACGAGCAGTACTTC.

This clonotype turned up a few times. V gene TRBV24-1 combines with J gene TRBJ1-2, with D maybe TRBD1 (5 bases). The ends were cut back, 5 bases at V and 6 bases at J, with 9 bases in the middle. Germline-derived CDR1 and CDR2 are KGHDR and SFDVKD. The CDR3 has 12 amino acids. CDR3 sequence (DNA): TGTGCCACCAGTGCCGGGACTGATGGCTACACCTTC. Its translation: CATSAGTDGYTF.

The chain has TRBV7-9 and TRBJ2-1; 12 bases are a match to TRBD2. CDR1 is SEHNR and CDR2 is FQNEAQ in the germline V gene (reference sequence). After removal of 11 bases from V and 5 bases from J, the junction contained 16 bases not matched to a gene. The CDR3 is made up of 17 amino acids. The CDR3 reads CAGLTSGGPDGNNEQFF. The CDR3 DNA is TGTGCCGGCCTGACTAGCGGGGGACCTGATGGAAACAATGAGCAGTTCTTC.

V usage is TRBV27 and J usage is TRBJ2-3; D assignment may be TRBD1 or TRBD2 (6 bases each). The CDR3 has 17 residues. The V end lost 5 bases, the J end lost 3 bases, and 21 bases lay between the germline ends. In germline, CDR1 is MNHEY, CDR2 SMNVEV (reference sequence). DNA for the CDR3: TGTGCCAGCAGTCGCCGTGGAGGGGGAAGGAGGACAGATACGCAGTATTTT. Amino acids: CASSRRGGGRRTDTQYF.